The present entry profiles one T cell receptor beta chain with its context. Its antigen is not known. This entry comes from a study of cytomegalovirus exposure and HLA in healthy donors. Study outcomes and limitations: In vitro testing confirmed a few CMV-associated chains as specific for CMV antigens.

V gave up 4 bases and J gave up 7 bases; unmatched junction bases: 7. Per the germline V gene, CDR1 is LNHDA and CDR2 is SQIVND (reference sequence). CDR3 length: 14 residues. Method: immunoSEQ multiplex PCR; TCRdb's copy keeps in-frame clones and lacks some. The profile shows about 73,000 clones, around 90% of them singletons. The source is a woman younger than 30 in good health and CMV-seropositive. Sequencing was performed on PBMCs. The chain employs TRBV19 and TRBJ2-1, with TRBD2 matching over 7 bases. CDR3 region: CASSRTRTRNEQFF. The DNA for the CDR3 is TGTGCCAGTAGTAGGACTAGAACTCGGAATGAGCAGTTCTTC.